A selection of T cell receptor beta chains follows, all from one sample in a study of blood T cell repertoires in COVID-19. Repertoires were generated with immunoSEQ multiplex PCR, while TCRdb's copy carries only in-frame clones and drops some. Of about 24,000 clones in the sample, approximately 86% are singletons; the top ten hold approximately 5%. The sample consisted of peripheral blood. The receptors derive from a man aged 50 to 59 with active COVID-19. CDR3s include the opening cysteine and the closing phenylalanine or tryptophan. The D gene is left open where the match is weak.

TRBV29-1	TRBJ2-5	TRBD2	CSAGLAGGPEETQYF	TGCAGCGCCGGACTAGCGGGAGGGCCGGAAGAGACCCAGTACTTC
TRBV30	TRBJ1-1	-	CAWSVIRQASEAFF	TGTGCCTGGAGTGTAATCAGACAGGCGTCTGAAGCTTTCTTT
TRBV18	TRBJ1-2	TRBD1	CASSPGQGNYGYTF	TGTGCCAGCTCACCGGGACAGGGCAACTATGGCTACACCTTC
TRBV11-3	TRBJ1-1	TRBD1	CASSLGKSHRGSTEAFF	TGTGCCAGCAGCTTAGGTAAAAGTCACAGGGGTAGCACTGAAGCTTTCTTT
TRBV19	TRBJ2-7	-	CASSIVGGREQYF	TGTGCCAGTAGTATAGTAGGGGGTCGCGAGCAGTACTTC
TRBV5-4	TRBJ2-3	TRBD1	CASSSRDSRTDTQYF	TGTGCCAGCAGCAGCCGGGACAGTCGCACGGATACGCAGTATTTT
TRBV7-2	TRBJ2-2	-	CASSLGGGYGELFF	TGTGCCAGCAGCCTCGGGGGAGGTTACGGGGAGCTGTTTTTT
TRBV13	TRBJ1-3	-	CASRSAGTGNTIYF	TGTGCCAGCAGGTCGGCAGGCACTGGAAACACCATATATTTT
TRBV5-4	TRBJ2-1	-	CASSLGGGSSYNEQFF	TGTGCCAGCAGCCTGGGCGGAGGGAGCTCCTACAATGAGCAGTTCTTC
TRBV5-1	TRBJ1-6	-	CASSLQGENSPLHF	TGCGCCAGCAGCTTGCAGGGTGAGAATTCACCCCTCCACTTT
TRBV11-1	TRBJ2-1	TRBD1	CASSLDRGRLEQFF	TGTGCCAGCAGCTTGGACAGGGGGCGGCTTGAGCAGTTCTTC
TRBV15	TRBJ2-2	-	CATSSSQGSTGELFF	TGTGCCACCAGCAGTAGCCAGGGGAGCACCGGGGAGCTGTTTTTT
TRBV4-1	TRBJ1-6	-	CASSQFRRASPLHF	TGCGCCAGCAGCCAATTCCGGAGGGCTTCACCCCTCCACTTT